The source of this T cell receptor beta chain is a study of human T cells and chemical hapten exposure. Whole-study context: Affected patients, primarily female, had alopecia areata, totalis or universalis.

The time point: patch test 1, 2 weeks after DPC sensitization. Stated treatment: therapeutic diphenylcyclopropenone sensitization with weekly scalp DPC. Trimming left V 2 bases short and J 7 bases short, with 11 bases between. The CDR3 spans 13 residues. Original data processing: A per-sample median of around 100,000 TCRs was observed, with a range of roughly 20,000 to 690,600. TCRdb called the RACE reads again in MiXCR, with one record for every CDR3 protein. None of the V and J calls come from the authors' own analysis; TCRdb made them. This table holds nearly 350,000 distinct CDR3 sequences, under 8% found once. This clonotype has a count of ten or more.

The sequenced sample was whole blood, obtained in connection with sensitization to the hapten diphenylcyclopropenone (DPC). The source is a woman aged 18-29 years with alopecia areata. Some clones in this sample may be carry-over from other donors' samples. The chain combines TRBV12-3 or TRBV12-4 with TRBJ1-1, with unresolved D. CDR3 protein: CASSLLVTVEAFF. Written as DNA, the CDR3 is TGTGCCAGCAGTTTATTGGTCACGGTTGAAGCTTTCTTT.